These 14 T cell receptor beta chains were sequenced from one sample in a study of shared clonotypes between healthy human individuals. The repertoire was sequenced with immunoSEQ multiplex PCR; TCRdb's copy has only in-frame clones and lacks some. The sample lists millions of clones; around 96% were seen once. Naive CD8 cells, CD45RO-negative and positively selected for CCR7, excluded terminally differentiated effector memory CD45RA+ cells. The sequencing sample was made of naive CD8+ T cells sorted from blood. The receptors shown here come from a man aged 18 to 30 in good health.

Notes on this clone: Different DNA sequences within this sample yield the same CDR3. This rearrangement joins TRBV13 to TRBJ2-7; unclear D gene. Germline CDR1 PRHDT, CDR2 FYEKMQ (reference sequence). The CDR3 loop spans 13 amino acids. V lost 0 bases and J 0 bases, leaving 3 bases between the germline ends. The CDR3 region is CASSLGLSYEQYF. The CDR3 DNA sequence: TGTGCCAGCAGCTTAGGGCTCTCCTACGAGCAGTACTTC. The full variable domain, in which reference TRBV13 and TRBJ2-7 provide the parts outside the CDR3, is AAGVIQSPRHLIKEKRETATLKCYPIPRHDTVYWYQQGPGQDPQFLISFYEKMQSDKGSIPDRFSAQQFSDYHSELNMSSLELGDSALYFCASSLGLSYEQYFGPGTRLTVT.

The genes are TRBV5-6 and TRBJ2-5, with 7 nucleotides matching TRBD1. From germline, CDR1 is SGHDT and CDR2 YYEEEE. CDR3 size: 15 residues. V gave up 4 bases and J gave up 1 base; unmatched junction bases: 7. CDR3 DNA sequence: TGTGCCAGCAGCCCCGGGACAGATCTCCAAGAGACCCAGTACTTC. It yields the protein CASSPGTDLQETQYF.

As DNA, the CDR3 is TGCGCCAGCACCCGGACCTCAGGGGGCCCTAATGAAAAACTGTTTTTT. As protein: CASTRTSGGPNEKLFF. The chain employs TRBV5-1 and TRBJ1-4, with 8 bases aligning to TRBD1. After removal of 6 bases from V and 3 bases from J, the junction contained 10 bases not matched to a gene. CDR1 and CDR2 from the germline V gene are SGHRS and YFSETQ. The CDR3 is 16 residues long.

As regards this clone: This sample includes further DNA sequences coding for the same CDR3. The CDR3 nucleotides read TGTGCCAGCAGCGGTGACAGGAGCCAAGAGACCCAGTACTTC. Its translation: CASSGDRSQETQYF. The chain carries TRBV5-4 and TRBJ2-5; tentative D call: TRBD1 (6 bases). Germline values: CDR1 SGHNT, CDR2 YYREEE (reference sequence). Deletions cut 4 bases from V and 1 base from J, with 11 bases between. CDR3 length: 14 residues.

V usage is TRBV29-1 and J usage is TRBJ1-2, with 10 bases that match TRBD1. Germline CDR1 is SQVTM and CDR2 is ANQGSEA. The CDR3 is 15 amino acids. Trimming took 6 bases from V and 4 from J; bases not matched to a gene: 11. The CDR3 reads CSVPGDRGVIYGYTF. The CDR3 bases are TGCAGCGTCCCGGGGGACAGGGGTGTAATCTATGGCTACACCTTC.

This clone was seen a single time. This chain links TRBV9 with TRBJ2-3; 14 nucleotides line up with TRBD2. J gave up 6 bases and V 4 bases, and 7 bases lay outside the gene matches. Germline values: CDR1 SGDLS, CDR2 YYNGEE. The CDR3 spans 16 residues. The CDR3 DNA follows: TGTGCCAGCAGCATCGGGACTAGCGGGAGTGGGGATACGCAGTATTTT. The encoded protein is CASSIGTSGSGDTQYF.

This clone was picked up one time. This chain connects TRBV27 to TRBJ1-4; D remains ambiguous. This CDR3 contains 16 residues. Per germline, CDR1 MNHEY and CDR2 SMNVEV (reference sequence). Trimming pared 0 bases from V and 0 bases from J, leaving 8 bases between. CDR3 region: CASSLSWTSTNEKLFF. The CDR3 nucleotides read TGTGCCAGCAGTTTATCGTGGACTTCAACTAATGAAAAACTGTTTTTT.

The chain couples TRBV9 to TRBJ1-1; weak D call: TRBD1 (5 bases). Deletions cut 4 bases from V and 3 bases from J, with 16 bases between. CDR1 and CDR2 from the germline V gene are SGDLS and YYNGEE. This CDR3 region has 15 residues. CDR3 protein: CASSPDWGEYTEAFF. CDR3 DNA: TGTGCCAGCAGCCCAGATTGGGGGGAGTACACTGAAGCTTTCTTT.

The V and J genes are TRBV18 and TRBJ2-7; TRBD1 matches at 9 bases. This CDR3 contains 13 residues. With V trimmed by 6 bases and J by 5 bases, 5 bases remained unmatched. Germline CDR1 KGHSH, CDR2 LQKENI. The CDR3 region is CASSGTGNDEQYF. For the CDR3, the DNA is TGTGCCAGCTCGGGGACAGGGAACGACGAGCAGTACTTC.

The chain employs TRBV2 and TRBJ2-2; 7 nucleotides align to TRBD1. V gave up 3 bases and J gave up 0 bases; unmatched junction bases: 7. The V gene's germline CDR1 is SNHLY and CDR2 FYNNEI. This CDR3 comprises 17 residues. The DNA of the CDR3 is TGTGCCAGCAGTGATACCTTGGACAGGACGAACACCGGGGAGCTGTTTTTT. As protein: CASSDTLDRTNTGELFF.

The CDR3 is CASRSSGSSYNEQFF. The CDR3 bases are TGTGCCAGCAGGTCTAGCGGGAGTTCCTACAATGAGCAGTTCTTC. V usage is TRBV5-6 and J usage is TRBJ2-1; TRBD2 matches at 10 bases. The germline V gene has CDR1 SGHDT and CDR2 YYEEEE. The junction had 3 bases not matched to a gene; V was cut back by 5 bases and J by 1 base. This CDR3 spans 15 amino acids.

J is TRBJ1-1 and V is TRBV7-6, with D perhaps TRBD1 (5 bases). V shed 1 base and J shed 11 bases, with 20 bases lying between them. The CDR3 runs 15 residues. Germline CDR1 and CDR2: SGHVS and FNYEAQ. CDR3: CASSLGRSGFPAAFF. Here the CDR3 DNA reads TGTGCCAGCAGCTTAGGCAGATCAGGGTTCCCTGCTGCTTTCTTT. The full variable domain, its missing parts supplied by reference TRBV7-6 and TRBJ1-1, is GAGVSQSPRYKVTKRGQDVALRCDPISGHVSLYWYRQALGQGPEFLTYFNYEAQQDKSGLPNDRFSAERPEGSISTLTIQRTEQRDSAMYRCASSLGRSGFPAAFFGQGTRLTVV.

The chain combines TRBV5-6 with TRBJ2-7; 7 nucleotides match TRBD1. The CDR3 runs to 13 residues. The germline CDR1 and CDR2 sequences are SGHDT and YYEEEE. V dropped 4 bases and J dropped 5; count of bases not matched to a gene: 6. CDR3 bases: TGTGCCAGCAGCGCTGACAGGGCGCACGAGCAGTACTTC. Translation gives CASSADRAHEQYF.

The rearrangement links TRBV29-1 to TRBJ2-1, with no clear D. The CDR3 is 12 residues long. Trimming took off 3 bases at V and 10 bases at J, with 13 bases between the two ends. Germline CDR1 reads SQVTM; CDR2 reads ANQGSEA. This CDR3 reads CSVEDDTWEQFF. In DNA, the CDR3 is TGCAGCGTTGAGGATGACACCTGGGAGCAGTTCTTC.